Shown below are 8 T cell receptor beta chains from a single sample sequenced in a study of identical twins. Via MiXCR, TCRdb re-called the 5' RACE reads, giving one row per CDR3 protein. The data show about 250,000 distinct CDR3 sequences, roughly 7.5% seen once. The same sample was also used in a study of yellow fever vaccine responses in identical twins.

Sequencing input: CD8+ T cells sorted from blood. The receptor source for this set is a woman under 30 in good health.

The chain employs TRBV7-9 and TRBJ2-1; 14 bases agree with TRBD2. V lost 5 bases to trimming and J lost 5 bases; unmatched junction nucleotides: 5. This CDR3 region has 16 residues. Germline V CDR1 and CDR2: SEHNR, FQNEAQ (reference sequence). The CDR3 loop is CASSRLAGGPDNEQFF. In nucleotides, the CDR3 is TGTGCCAGCAGCCGACTAGCGGGGGGGCCGGACAATGAGCAGTTCTTC.

At least ten counts were recorded for this clonotype. J is TRBJ2-7 and V is TRBV5-1; possible D gene TRBD1, 6 bases. In germline, CDR1 is SGHRS, CDR2 YFSETQ. V lost 4 bases and J 1 base, leaving 15 bases between the germline ends. The CDR3 runs 15 residues. The CDR3 DNA reads as TGCGCCAGCAGCCCTACAGGGTTGGAATCCTACGAGCAGTACTTC. Its translation is CASSPTGLESYEQYF.

This clonotype has more than one count but fewer than ten. The chain joins TRBV9 to TRBJ2-6; 8 bases map to TRBD2. The CDR3 has 18 residues. The trim removed 0 bases at V and 3 bases at J, leaving 8 bases unmatched. CDR1 and CDR2 from the germline V gene are SGDLS and YYNGEE. The CDR3 here is CASSVAGGPVGGANVLTF. The DNA for the CDR3 is TGTGCCAGCAGCGTAGCGGGGGGGCCCGTTGGTGGGGCCAACGTCCTGACTTTC.

The chain carries TRBV27 and TRBJ1-5; D gene unclear. Trimming left V 1 base short and J 0 bases short, with 7 bases between. This CDR3 contains 15 residues. Germline CDR1 is MNHEY and CDR2 is SMNVEV (reference sequence). CDR3: CASSLYSSSNQPQHF. DNA of the CDR3: TGTGCCAGCAGTTTATACAGTTCTAGCAATCAGCCCCAGCATTTT.

The chain joins TRBV11-3 to TRBJ2-1; the match to TRBD1 covers 9 bases. CDR1 is SGHNT, CDR2 YENEEA, per germline. V lost 4 bases to trimming and J lost 5 bases; unmatched junction nucleotides: 6. CDR3 size: 15 residues. The CDR3 bases are TGTGCCAGCAGCTATCCGGGACAGGGCCACAATGAGCAGTTCTTC. Protein: CASSYPGQGHNEQFF.

This clonotype was counted a few times. J is TRBJ2-2 and V is TRBV6-5; D not certain. The CDR3 is 12 residues long. Germline V gene lookup returns CDR1 MNHEY and CDR2 SVGAGI. Trimming took off 5 bases at V and 7 bases at J, with 8 bases between the two ends. The CDR3 loop is CASSGIGGELFF. CDR3 sequence (DNA): TGTGCCAGCAGTGGGATTGGCGGGGAGCTGTTTTTT.

The CDR3 spells CASSPGGTSGISQYF. Here the CDR3 DNA reads TGTGCCAGCTCCCCGGGGGGGACTAGCGGGATTTCCCAGTACTTC. V usage is TRBV27 and J usage is TRBJ2-5; 13 bases are a match to TRBD2. There are 15 residues in the CDR3. Germline CDR1 MNHEY, CDR2 SMNVEV (reference sequence). V gave up 8 bases and J gave up 9 bases; unmatched junction bases: 12.

The sample holds many counts of this clonotype. Here the CDR3 reads CASSLTPGEITDTQYF. CDR3 DNA: TGCGCCAGCAGCTTGACCCCGGGGGAGATCACAGATACGCAGTATTTT. This chain connects TRBV5-1 to TRBJ2-3; D is possibly TRBD2 (6 bases). Per germline, CDR1 SGHRS and CDR2 YFSETQ. The CDR3 extends over 16 amino acids. V was clipped by 1 base and J by 2 bases, with 14 bases between them.